This record covers a single T cell receptor beta chain. Its antigen has not been determined. Sequence at one end of the junction differs from germline and may be a read error. The entry originates in a study of somatic reversion in DOCK8 deficiency (dated by TCRdb to the early 2020s). Background on the whole study: The study compared the T cell receptor beta repertoires of three groups: DOCK8-deficient patients, DOCK8-revertant patients and healthy volunteers. The ways in which somatic reversion of pathogenic DOCK8 variants alters lymphocyte differentiation and function in DOCK8 deficiency were investigated. The DOCK8-deficient patients included in the study had already been reported in previous work. Study-level results and caveats: Whether whole blood or PBMCs served as the source material for each individual sample was not specified in the methods.

The library was made by multiplex PCR. One-step amplicon PCR with EuroClonality-NGS primers was used to generate TRB libraries from approximately 0.09 ug genomic DNA. Sequencing of TRB amplicons was performed on Illumina MiSeq instruments using 2 x 250 bp version 2 chemistry. For the original study's pipeline: IMGT/HighV-QUEST was the tool used for both primary TRB sequence analysis and V(D)J annotation. Once nonfunctional clones had been removed and the data downsampled for comparisons between samples, VDJtools was used to evaluate repertoire diversity and composition. TCRdb applied fastp at Q25 and MiXCR to the public reads, then kept only in-frame beta chains. For every CDR3 protein sequence, its rows merge into one entry that carries the most common genes and DNA. Clone size and V and J calls follow TCRdb, not the original study. A total of more than 1,100 distinct CDR3 sequences appear in this sample, over 15% of them only once. The ten most abundant clones make up 77% of the sample.

From the cysteine up to the phenylalanine, the CDR3 has a length of 16 residues. CDR3 DNA is the only sequence kept; it has 48 bases, read in frame from the first base. Genomic DNA for TCR repertoire analysis was extracted from either whole blood samples or PBMCs. Three DOCK8-revertant patients were sampled, some at multiple time points. Rearrangement joined TRBV12-3 or TRBV12-4 to TRBJ1-1; TRBD1 agrees with 8 junctional bases. The receptor was derived from a human donor with DOCK8 deficiency. The sample was blood. Explained via the paper, the cell subset or site label denotes: DOCK8-deficient patient with somatic reversion. The DNA reads TGTACCAGCAGTCGGAACAGGGGGTGGGCGCGCATGGAAGCTTTCTTT. Translation gives CTSSRNRGWARMEAFF.